A single sample is the source of the 25 T cell receptor beta chains below, sequenced in a study of tumor-infiltrating lymphocytes in primary liver carcinoma (dated by TCRdb to 2016 to 2017). Total RNA and DNA were co-extracted from about 19-30 mg of bulk tissue with the AllPrep DNA/RNA mini kit, without cell sorting. TCRdb lists the instrument as Illumina HiSeq 2500. Starting from roughly 540 ng total RNA, TCRbeta-specific cDNA was produced by reverse transcription with a constant-region primer and ProtoScript II reverse transcriptase. Construction of the TCRbeta libraries relied on three nested rounds of multiplex PCR, following a slightly modified ARM-PCR procedure. The first two PCR rounds used multiplex TRBV1-TRBV30 forward primers with a Cbeta reverse primer, each for about 9 cycles. TCRdb cleaned the public reads at Q25 with fastp, built clones with MiXCR and kept in-frame beta chains. Here each entry gathers all rows of one CDR3 protein and keeps the most common genes and DNA. The sample table holds 40,000 to 60,000 distinct CDR3 sequences, of which less than 75% were seen once. The ten largest clones add up to 29% of the sample.

Sequences were obtained from liver tumor tissue from sampling region 5. The intended sense of this specimen's cell subset or site label: tumor region T5, tumor centre. These receptors came from a man aged 40-49 years with primary liver carcinoma and hepatitis B virus infection.

Concerning this clonotype itself: The final CDR3 position lacks the conserved phenylalanine or tryptophan, pointing to a likely read error. V and J are TRBV29-1 and TRBJ2-3; no clear D gene. This CDR3 comprises 13 residues. Germline values: CDR1 SQVTM, CDR2 ANQGSEA. The CDR3 region has the DNA TGCGGCGTCAACGCGGTAGGCACAGATACGCAGTATTTA. Its translation: CGVNAVGTDTQYL.

About this clonotype itself: The conserved closing phenylalanine or tryptophan is absent in this CDR3, likely reflecting a read error. The chain carries TRBV6-6 and TRBJ2-7; a weak D match, TRBD2 (5 bases). There are 16 residues in the CDR3. Germline CDR1 is MNHNY and CDR2 is SVGAGI (reference sequence). With 4 bases removed from V and 0 bases from J, the gap between germline ends came to 16 bases. This CDR3 reads CASSSRTKGSSYEQYI. The CDR3 nucleotides are TGTGCCAGCAGTTCCCGCACGAAAGGGAGCTCCTACGAGCAGTACATC.

This clonotype was recorded at least ten times. This chain links TRBV28 with TRBJ1-5; possible D gene TRBD1, 5 bases. Germline CDR1 reads MDHEN; CDR2 reads SYDVKM. The CDR3 extends over 14 amino acids. Trimming removed 6 bases from V and 6 bases from J, with 15 bases in between. This CDR3 is CASSRGDLGQPQHF. In nucleotides, the CDR3 is TGTGCCAGCAGCCGCGGGGACCTGGGTCAGCCCCAGCATTTT.

The V call is TRBV2, the J call TRBJ2-3, with TRBD1 as a possible D gene (6 bases). Germline loops: CDR1 SNHLY, CDR2 FYNNEI. V was shortened by 4 bases and J by 4 bases, with 24 bases between the two germline ends. This CDR3 has 18 residues. CDR3 loop: CASSADRDPGAPSDTQYF. In nucleotides, the CDR3 is TGTGCCAGCAGTGCCGATAGAGACCCAGGGGCCCCATCAGATACGCAGTATTTT.

This chain uses TRBV4-1 with TRBJ1-1; D is perhaps TRBD1 (5 bases). The germline V gene encodes CDR1 MGHRA and CDR2 YSYEKL. V was trimmed by 5 bases and J by 10 bases, leaving 23 bases between them. The CDR3 has 15 residues. The CDR3 DNA sequence: TGCGCCAGCAGCAAGAGTCAGGGTCCGAGGGGTGGAGCTTTCTTT. Its protein is CASSKSQGPRGGAFF.

The V call is TRBV4-1, the J call TRBJ2-1; D remains unclear. The CDR3 is made up of 17 amino acids. CDR1 is MGHRA, CDR2 YSYEKL, per germline. With 1 base removed from V and 3 bases from J, the gap between germline ends came to 16 bases. The CDR3 protein is CASSQGPASGDYNEQFF. The CDR3 coding sequence is TGCGCCAGCAGCCAAGGGCCCGCTAGTGGGGACTACAATGAGCAGTTCTTC.

Concerning this clonotype itself: The junction does not match germline at one end; this may be a read error. The chain joins TRBV11-2 to TRBJ2-1, with TRBD2 matching 7 bases. This CDR3 contains 16 residues. The V gene's germline CDR1 is SGHAT and CDR2 FQNNGV. The CDR3 coding sequence is TGTGCTAGCAGCTTATCAGGGACTAACGGGAGAGGCGAGCAGTTCTTC. This translates into CASSLSGTNGRGEQFF.

Of note for this clonotype: The conserved final phenylalanine or tryptophan is absent from the CDR3, which likely points to a read error. The chain has TRBV29-1 and TRBJ2-1; the D call may be TRBD1 or TRBD2 (5 bases each). The germline V gene has CDR1 SQVTM and CDR2 ANQGSEA. CDR3 length equals 14 residues. In nucleotides, the CDR3 is TGCAGCGGTGAAGGCCGGGGACGGTACAATGAGCAGTTCGTC. It specifies CSGEGRGRYNEQFV.

This clonotype came up a few times. The rearrangement uses TRBV7-9 and TRBJ2-1; D gene uncertain. The CDR3 length is 14 residues. Germline CDR1 and CDR2: SEHNR and FQNEAQ (reference sequence). Trimming left V 5 bases short and J 6 bases short, with 14 bases between. CDR3 region: CASSPGVGPNEQFF. Here the CDR3 DNA reads TGTGCCAGCAGCCCCGGAGTAGGGCCCAATGAGCAGTTCTTC.

The chain joins TRBV9 to TRBJ2-7; possibly TRBD1 or TRBD2 for D (7 bases each). Trimming took 4 bases from V and 3 from J, leaving 14 bases between them. The length of the CDR3 is 14 residues. Germline values: CDR1 SGDLS, CDR2 YYNGEE. CDR3 sequence: CASSPGGRDYEQYF. The CDR3 DNA follows: TGTGCCAGCAGCCCAGGGGGGAGGGACTACGAGCAGTACTTC. The whole variable domain, remainder taken from reference TRBV9 and TRBJ2-7, is DSGVTQTPKHLITATGQRVTLRCSPRSGDLSVYWYQQSLDQGLQFLIQYYNGEERAKGNILERFSAQQFPDLHSELNLSSLELGDSALYFCASSPGGRDYEQYFGPGTRLTVT.

This clonotype was picked up one time. This is likely a read error, given that the CDR3 carries no conserved phenylalanine or tryptophan at its end. This sequence joins TRBV11-2 and TRBJ2-5; no reliable D call. Germline values: CDR1 SGHAT, CDR2 FQNNGV. CDR3 size: 13 residues. This chain's CDR3 is CASSLDSLETQYL. The CDR3 DNA sequence: TGTGCCAGTAGCTTAGATTCTCTGGAGACCCAGTACTTA.

In regard to this clonotype: Lacking the conserved final phenylalanine or tryptophan, this CDR3 likely reflects a read error. This rearrangement joins TRBV12-3 or TRBV12-4 to TRBJ1-1, with a tentative D call TRBD1 (5 bases). Trimming stripped 5 bases from V and 7 bases from J, with 14 bases between. This CDR3 region has 13 residues. This chain's CDR3 is CASSEGLSGEAFL. CDR3 DNA: TGTGCCAGCAGTGAGGGGCTATCGGGTGAAGCTTTCCTT.

This clonotype was recorded many times. V usage is TRBV6-1 and J usage is TRBJ2-7, with D possibly being TRBD1 (6 bases). V was trimmed by 6 bases and J by 6 bases, leaving 21 bases between them. This CDR3 has 15 amino acids. Per the germline V gene, CDR1 is MNHNS and CDR2 is SASEGT. As DNA, the CDR3 is TGTGCCAGCAGCGATAGTACAGGGACCGCTTCCGAGCAGTACTTC. It codes for CASSDSTGTASEQYF.

For this clonotype: The final CDR3 position lacks the conserved phenylalanine or tryptophan, pointing to a likely read error. The DNA is omitted, as the CDR3 cannot be located on it reliably, and the CDR3 follows TCRdb's listing. The chain combines TRBV29-1 with TRBJ2-5. The CDR3 has 12 amino acids, counting both end residues. The germline V gene encodes CDR1 SQVTM and CDR2 ANQGSEA. CDR3 sequence: CSVDLNQETRYS.

This clonotype was counted many times. The chain has TRBV4-2 and TRBJ1-2; D is ambiguous. Germline V lookup: CDR1 LGHNA, CDR2 YNFKEQ. CDR3 length: 16 residues. Trimming stripped 0 bases from V and 2 bases from J, with 13 bases between. This CDR3 is CASSQEAWQINYGYTF. CDR3 nucleotide sequence: TGTGCCAGCAGCCAAGAGGCTTGGCAGATCAACTATGGCTACACCTTC.

Comment on this clonotype: A much bigger clone sits one base away, suggesting this may be a read error. This sequence joins TRBV28 and TRBJ2-4, with 7 bases that match TRBD2. The CDR3 has 15 amino acids. Germline V gene lookup returns CDR1 MDHEN and CDR2 SYDVKM. J lost 3 bases, V lost 7 bases, and 9 bases had no gene match. The CDR3 coding sequence is TGTGCCAGCAATAGACGGGGGGTGGACAAAAACATTCAGTACTTC. Its translation is CASNRRGVDKNIQYF.

Notes on this clonotype: Sequence at one end of the junction differs from germline and may be a read error. This sequence joins TRBV20-1 and TRBJ2-1, with a weak D call TRBD1 (5 bases). This CDR3 has 14 amino acids. Germline V CDR1 and CDR2: DFQATT, SNEGSKA (reference sequence). Written as DNA, the CDR3 is TGCAGTGCGTGGGGCGACGAGGTCGGCCATGAGCGGTTCTTC. It is translated as CSAWGDEVGHERFF.

The chain links TRBV29-1 to TRBJ2-1; D remains unclear. V was cut by 4 bases and J by 10 bases, with 14 bases left in between. Germline CDR1 is SQVTM and CDR2 is ANQGSEA. This CDR3 has 12 amino acids. The CDR3, as DNA: TGCAGCGTTGTTGATGAAGTAAGCGAGCAGTTCTTC. This sequence encodes CSVVDEVSEQFF.

Concerning this clonotype itself: The junction differs from germline at one of its ends, possibly a read error. The chain employs TRBV11-2 and TRBJ2-2; 9 bases match TRBD2. From germline, CDR1 is SGHAT and CDR2 FQNNGV. CDR3 length: 16 residues. CDR3 amino acids: CASSLVALAGTGKLAF. The CDR3 nucleotides read TGTGCCAGCAGCTTAGTGGCGCTAGCGGGAACCGGGAAGCTGGCTTTT.

Comment on this clonotype: The germline gene is not matched at one end of the junction; a read error may be the cause. This chain joins TRBV4-1 and TRBJ2-7; the match to TRBD2 covers 8 bases. In germline, CDR1 is MGHRA, CDR2 YSYEKL. The CDR3 has 15 residues. The CDR3 sequence is CANSRSFGGVDKQYF. The CDR3 DNA is TGCGCCAACAGCCGGTCTTTCGGGGGGGTTGACAAGCAGTACTTC.

This clonotype has a count of ten or more. J is TRBJ1-4 and V is TRBV6-6; D possibly corresponds to TRBD1 (5 bases). The CDR3 has 16 amino acids. The V and J ends lost 5 bases and 8 bases respectively, with 21 bases between them. Germline V gene lookup returns CDR1 MNHNY and CDR2 SVGAGI (reference sequence). CDR3 sequence (DNA): TGTGCCAGCAGTACCGGGGGACGCCGGGGAGAAGAAAAACTGTTTTTT. Translation gives CASSTGGRRGEEKLFF.

Turning to this clonotype: This likely comes from a read error, as the CDR3 has no conserved phenylalanine or tryptophan at its end. V and J are TRBV4-2 and TRBJ2-4, with TRBD2 identical over 11 bases. Germline-derived CDR1 and CDR2 are LGHNA and YNFKEQ. The CDR3 consists of 16 residues. The CDR3 region has the DNA TGTGCCAGTAGCCAAGAATTAGCGGGAGGGCAGGACATTCAGTACTTG. Amino acids: CASSQELAGGQDIQYL.

A word on this clonotype: One junction end does not reproduce the germline sequence, and a read error may be involved. The J gene is TRBJ2-3, the V gene TRBV11-1; 9 bases are a match to TRBD2. Germline V lookup: CDR1 SGHAT, CDR2 FQDESV (reference sequence). The CDR3 loop spans 16 amino acids. The chain's CDR3 is CASDLGTSTQTDTQYF. The CDR3, as DNA: TGTGCCAGCGACCTCGGGACTAGCACACAAACAGACACGCAGTATTTT.

The gene calls are TRBV13 and TRBJ2-4; TRBD2 might be the D (5 bases). Trimming pared 3 bases from V and 8 bases from J, leaving 11 bases between. Germline CDR1 is PRHDT and CDR2 is FYEKMQ (reference sequence). The CDR3 covers 13 residues. The CDR3 DNA reads as TGTGCCAGCAGCTTGTGCCGGGGAGACATTCAGTACTTC. Its translation is CASSLCRGDIQYF.

This chain uses TRBV10-3 with TRBJ2-2; D is unclear. The CDR3 contains 16 residues. Germline CDR1 ENHRY, CDR2 SYGVKD. Trimming took off 8 bases at V and 2 bases at J, with 18 bases between the two ends. CDR3 protein: CAIDGSTLTNTGELFF. The CDR3 DNA reads TGTGCCATCGATGGATCGACCCTTACTAACACCGGGGAGCTGTTTTTT.